The 7 T cell receptor beta chains below all came from one sample that was sequenced in a study of response to subunit inactivated influenza vaccine. TCRdb reprocessed the RT-PCR reads with MiXCR, giving one entry per CDR3 protein. This sample has under 850,000 distinct CDR3 sequences, with roughly 20% found just once. Sample: PBMCs from blood, taken 5 to 6 days after vaccination. These receptors all come from a man over 45 who received an inactivated influenza vaccine.

In DNA form, the CDR3 reads TGTGCCAGCAGATTCCCGGGACTAAGTAACACAGATACGCAGTATTTT. This encodes CASRFPGLSNTDTQYF. V and J are TRBV7-2 and TRBJ2-3; 7 bases fit TRBD2. Germline V gives CDR1 SGHTA, CDR2 FQGNSA. Germline trimming cut 6 bases from V and 2 bases from J; bases unmatched to any gene: 11. The CDR3 has 16 amino acids.

Here the CDR3 DNA reads TGTGCCACCAGTGATTTTCCCCTAGCGGGAGGTAATGAGCAGTTCTTC. It codes for CATSDFPLAGGNEQFF. The chain joins TRBV24-1 to TRBJ2-1; 11 bases are a match to TRBD2. Trimming took 1 base from V and 7 from J; bases not matched to a gene: 5. The length of the CDR3 is 16 residues. The germline gives CDR1 KGHDR, CDR2 SFDVKD.

The chain recombines TRBV27 with TRBJ1-1; D not certain. This CDR3 comprises 13 residues. V was trimmed by 3 bases and J by 4 bases, leaving 9 bases between them. Per the germline V gene, CDR1 is MNHEY and CDR2 is SMNVEV (reference sequence). CDR3 residues: CASSFKRATEAFF. CDR3 DNA sequence: TGTGCCAGCAGTTTCAAGAGGGCCACTGAAGCTTTCTTT.

J is TRBJ2-1 and V is TRBV10-3, with D possibly matching TRBD2 (6 bases). CDR3 length: 14 residues. Germline-derived CDR1 and CDR2 are ENHRY and SYGVKD. V lost 5 bases, J lost 1 base, and 9 bases lay in between. CDR3 nucleotide sequence: TGTGCCATCAGTCGGGACTTGTCCTACAATGAGCAGTTCTTC. This gives the protein CAISRDLSYNEQFF.

The chain has TRBV4-1 and TRBJ1-1; D unresolved. From germline, CDR1 is MGHRA and CDR2 YSYEKL. The CDR3 extends over 15 amino acids. V lost 3 bases, J lost 5 bases, and 16 bases lay in between. The CDR3 DNA reads as TGCGCCAGCAGCCAGCTCTATAGGAGACGGACTGAAGCTTTCTTT. Protein: CASSQLYRRRTEAFF.

This chain links TRBV5-1 with TRBJ2-1; D gene ambiguous. This CDR3 contains 14 residues. CDR1 SGHRS and CDR2 YFSETQ come from the germline V gene. The V gene lost 2 bases and the J gene lost 4 bases, with 10 bases spanning the gap. CDR3 amino acids: CASSFEVRYNEQFF. As DNA, the CDR3 is TGCGCCAGCAGCTTCGAAGTGAGGTACAATGAGCAGTTCTTC.

This clonotype was recorded a few times. The V and J genes are TRBV12-3 or TRBV12-4 and TRBJ2-5, with 9 positions matching TRBD1. The V segment lost 6 bases and the J segment 6 bases; nucleotides outside the gene matches: 8. CDR3 length equals 14 residues. CDR3 loop: CASRQTGGAQTQYF. CDR3 DNA: TGTGCCAGCAGGCAAACAGGGGGCGCTCAGACCCAGTACTTC.